These 2 T cell receptor beta chains were sequenced from one sample in a study of shared clonotypes between healthy human individuals. TCRdb keeps only in-frame clones here, not all; method: immunoSEQ multiplex PCR. The sample records 2 million to 2.5 million clones, roughly 94% being singletons. Sequenced: naive CD4+ T cells sorted from blood. Documented subset: CD45RA+ positively selected. The source of these receptors is a man younger than 35 in good health.

V is TRBV5-4 and J is TRBJ1-6, with D tentatively TRBD1 (5 bases). The CDR3 contains 16 residues. Germline values: CDR1 SGHNT, CDR2 YYREEE (reference sequence). The V end lost 1 base, the J end lost 5 bases, and 13 bases lay between the germline ends. In DNA, the CDR3 is TGTGCCAGCAGCTTGACCGGGGAAGGGGATAATTCACCCCTCCACTTT. Translation: CASSLTGEGDNSPLHF.

Points on this clone: An end of the junction differs from the germline gene, which may be a read error. The CDR3 loop is CASSSGPASSGNTIYF. CDR3 coding DNA: TGTGCTAGCAGCTCGGGACCGGCGAGCTCTGGAAACACCATATATTTT. This sequence joins TRBV7-7 and TRBJ1-3; D is possibly TRBD1 (5 bases). Germline loops: CDR1 SSHAT, CDR2 FNYEAQ (reference sequence). This CDR3 has 16 residues.